This entry features one T cell receptor beta chain sequence. Which antigen it targets is not known. A read error may explain this, as a much larger clone is one base away. The CDR3 ends on some other residue instead of the conserved phenylalanine or tryptophan, so this is likely a read error. The TCR beta CDR3 regions were amplified from the RNA transcripts. For the first round of RT-PCR on the TCR CDR3, the HTBI primer set was used together with the Qiagen OneStep RT-PCR kit. The libraries were constructed in a second round of multiplex PCR and then size-selected and purified. The libraries were sequenced on an Illumina HiSeq2000 using paired-end 100 bp reads. For the original study's pipeline: SOAPnuke was used to process the raw data, with reads discarded if the reads contained adapters or uncalled bases, had a mean Phred below 15, or lacked an exact constant-primer or identifier match. COPE v1.2.5 was used to merge high-quality paired reads, and clonotypes were defined as unique nucleotide sequences. MiTCR v1.1 was used to align clonotypes to the IMGT TRBV, TRBD and TRBJ reference segments. The analysis included only V-J combinations with a frequency above 0.0001, which together covered 98% to 99.2% of the repertoires. The TCS score was defined as the ratio of F50 (clonal expansion) to E x V (chaos), calculated using BLOSUM62-based TCRdist between CDR3 peptides within each V-J. Welch's t-statistics and random forest reduced 500 to 550 V-J features to under 15, which were used in a naive Bayes classifier (R e1071). In-frame beta chains were kept once TCRdb had trimmed the public reads at Q25 with fastp and called clones with MiXCR. Each entry merges the rows of one CDR3 protein and shows their most common DNA and genes. The V and J calls were determined by TCRdb, not by the authors. Within this sample are about 380,000 distinct CDR3 sequences, with approximately 13% of them counted one time only. The leading ten clones occupy less than 25% of the sample.

Hyperthyroidism patients were newly diagnosed, with disease duration under 2 months, and aged 18 to 65 years. Any patient with an uncontrolled infection, another autoimmune disease, pregnancy or lactation was excluded. Diagnoses were established on the basis of clinical symptoms, serum thyroxine and TRAb, thyroid ultrasound, and orbital computed tomography. Blood from progressor patients was collected at the time of first diagnosis with hyperthyroidism, before any ophthalmopathy symptoms had appeared. Ficoll-Paque density gradient centrifugation was used to isolate PBMCs from 10 ml of fresh peripheral blood. Progressor patients were first diagnosed with Graves' hyperthyroidism and then developed ophthalmopathy during follow-up. Total RNA was extracted using Trizol reagent, and RNA quality was assessed on an Agilent 2100 Bioanalyzer. Relative to germline, V is missing 5 bases and J is missing 7 bases, with 7 bases of the junction outside any gene match. The germline V gene encodes CDR1 SGHAT and CDR2 FQNNGV. Termini included, the CDR3 measures 15 amino acids. Only CDR3 DNA remains: 45 bases, in frame from the first base.

The source of the sample is a study of T cells in Graves' hyperthyroidism and ophthalmopathy (dated by TCRdb to the late 2010s). Concerning the study at large: Peripheral blood samples were taken at initial diagnosis, before any treatment was given. A discovery cohort of roughly 100 patients, roughly 45 with Graves' ophthalmopathy and approximately 60 with stable Graves' hyperthyroidism, was used to find distinguishing TCR V-J signatures. Whether ophthalmopathy could be predicted prospectively was tested in an independent validation cohort made up of about 20 hyperthyroidism patients plus 17 patients who later progressed to ophthalmopathy. Thyroid tissue and blood T-cell repertoires from about six Graves' hyperthyroidism patients were also compared in the study. The roughly 91 discovery patients were randomly divided into training and test sets at a 7:3 ratio. TCR Vbeta CDR3 sequencing of fewer than 150 peripheral blood samples (43 ophthalmopathy, 75 hyperthyroidism and roughly 17 progressor patients) is reported in the paper. After blood sampling, hyperthyroidism patients were treated with methimazole at a starting dose of 30 mg daily, and ophthalmopathy patients were treated with high-dose intravenous methylprednisolone.

Study-wide conclusions, independent of this receptor: A 13 V-J signature model separated ophthalmopathy from stable hyperthyroidism, with approximately 87% sensitivity and 81.08% specificity in cross-validation and 80%/75% in testing. In validation, the model predicted progression to ophthalmopathy with over 60% sensitivity and approximately 72% specificity, a median of 6.5 months before onset. Blood samples also contained most of the expanded thyroid clonotypes (frequency above 0.001), which suggests that blood repertoires may reflect thyroid immune responses. Sample size was not statistically predetermined, and blinding of investigators to group allocation was not performed.

The specimen was blood. The receptor chain draws on TRBV11-2 and TRBJ1-6, and TRBD1 aligns with 8 junction nucleotides. The TCR sequence derives from a man younger than 40 with Graves' hyperthyroidism that later progressed to Graves' ophthalmopathy. The sequence in DNA is TGTGCCAGCAGCAACCGGGACAGGCACAATTCACCCCTCCACTCT. The encoded protein is CASSNRDRHNSPLHS.